This T cell receptor beta chain was captured in a study of cytomegalovirus exposure and HLA in healthy donors. The wider study: The 120 validation repertoires, a later analysis reported, used the same platform as the roughly 610 first-cohort repertoires. Study outcomes and limitations: In vitro work confirmed that a few CMV-associated chains recognize CMV antigens.

To note about this clone: What it binds is not known.

Some clones are missing from TCRdb's copy, which holds only in-frame ones; the method was immunoSEQ multiplex PCR. The sample yields some 120,000 clones, about 89% seen once. The CDR3 is 15 residues long. The ends lost 1 base at V and 8 bases at J; junction bases unmatched: 2. Looked up from germline, CDR1 is MGHRA and CDR2 is YSYEKL. The sample comprised PBMCs. The chain has TRBV4-1 and TRBJ2-1; 13 nucleotides agree with TRBD2. The sequence was collected from a woman aged 18-29 years in good health and CMV-seronegative. The CDR3 reads CASSQATSGGDEQFF. The CDR3 nucleotides read TGCGCCAGCAGCCAAGCCACTAGCGGGGGGGATGAGCAGTTCTTC.